This is a list of T cell receptor beta chains from one sample in a study of shared clonotypes between healthy human individuals. TCRdb keeps only in-frame clones here, not all; method: immunoSEQ multiplex PCR. Of some 1 million clones in the sample, about 80% are singletons; the top ten hold around 1.5%. Sequenced sample: memory CD4+ T cells sorted from blood. The receptor set was obtained from a man between 18 and 35 years old in good health. CDR3s include the opening cysteine and the closing phenylalanine or tryptophan.

v_gene	j_gene	CDR3aa
TRBV10-3	TRBJ2-3	CAISDGRGTGDDTQYF
TRBV6-1	TRBJ1-1	CASSDLAEMNTEAFF
TRBV25-1	TRBJ2-4	CASSEPGPIAKNIQYF
TRBV28	TRBJ1-4	CASGLGAANEKLFF
TRBV5-1	TRBJ1-4	CASSFRGDEKLFF
TRBV19	TRBJ1-2	CASKMVGGYTF
TRBV4-3	TRBJ2-5	CASSQNLKETQYF
TRBV29-1	TRBJ2-5	CSVEGTSGGAFGTQYF
TRBV10-3	TRBJ1-2	CAISESSGAGGYGYTF
TRBV6-1	TRBJ1-5	CASSGSPGGNQPQHF
TRBV10-3	TRBJ2-1	CATGLAEGGGNEQFF
TRBV9	TRBJ2-1	CASSARTSTWFYNEQFF
TRBV5-4	TRBJ2-1	CASSSGGGAYNEQFF
TRBV7-9	TRBJ2-3	CASSPVADTQYF
TRBV5-1	TRBJ1-1	CASSPETGMNTEAFF
TRBV5-4	TRBJ2-1	CASSERGAGEQFF
TRBV18	TRBJ2-2	CASSRTSQGNTGELFF
TRBV11-1	-	CASSLDTNEQYF
TRBV6-6	TRBJ2-4	CASAASVIQYF
TRBV28	TRBJ2-1	CASSGDRSSYNEQFF
TRBV5-1	TRBJ2-2	CASSWGDRANTGELFF
TRBV6-1	TRBJ1-2	CASSDRGPYGYTF
TRBV4-3	TRBJ2-1	CASSQRRAGGQGEQFF
TRBV28	TRBJ2-7	CASSFGSLKAYEQYF
TRBV28	TRBJ2-2	CASSMTPYLNTGELFF
TRBV28	TRBJ2-1	CASTTGGSYNEQFF
TRBV5-4	TRBJ2-5	CASSSRLAGGETQYF
TRBV2	TRBJ2-3	CASSHEGWNSGTDTQYF
TRBV12-1	TRBJ1-2	CASSGGQGRYGYTF
TRBV5-4	TRBJ2-3	CASSLVVSGVTDTQYF
TRBV10-2	TRBJ1-3	CASISDRVSGNTIYF
TRBV28	TRBJ2-5	CATHGGTGFGETQYF
TRBV5-8	TRBJ2-7	CASSLGPTTHEQYF
TRBV30	TRBJ1-1	CACTTANTEAFF
TRBV2	TRBJ2-4	CASSERAGQRIQYF
TRBV19	TRBJ1-2	CASSLGTPANYGYTF
TRBV11-2	TRBJ2-5	CASSLDWTQETQYF
TRBV7-2	TRBJ2-5	CASSLDRGRETQYF
TRBV7-8	TRBJ1-6	CASSFWTGSNSPLHF
TRBV6-5	TRBJ1-1	CASSSPGQGAGTEAFF
TRBV19	TRBJ2-4	CASRQIGQLDQYF
TRBV12-5	TRBJ1-2	CASGKSGQGPFNYGYTF
TRBV6-1	TRBJ1-2	CASSAIQGGYGYTF
TRBV30	TRBJ2-3	CAWSSVGDTQYF
TRBV5-4	TRBJ2-7	CASSQDLSWGLGAYEQYF